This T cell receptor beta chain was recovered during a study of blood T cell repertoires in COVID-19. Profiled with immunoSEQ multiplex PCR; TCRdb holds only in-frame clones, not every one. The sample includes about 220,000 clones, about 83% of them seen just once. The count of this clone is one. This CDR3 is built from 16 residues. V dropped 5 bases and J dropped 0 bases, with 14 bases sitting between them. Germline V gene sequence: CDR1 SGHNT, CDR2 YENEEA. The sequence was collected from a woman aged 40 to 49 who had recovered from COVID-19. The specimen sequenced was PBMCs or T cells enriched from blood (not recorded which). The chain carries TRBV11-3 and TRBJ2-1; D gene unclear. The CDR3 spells CASSRGPSSSYNEQFF. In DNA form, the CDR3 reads TGTGCCAGCAGCCGCGGCCCGTCGAGCTCCTACAATGAGCAGTTCTTC.